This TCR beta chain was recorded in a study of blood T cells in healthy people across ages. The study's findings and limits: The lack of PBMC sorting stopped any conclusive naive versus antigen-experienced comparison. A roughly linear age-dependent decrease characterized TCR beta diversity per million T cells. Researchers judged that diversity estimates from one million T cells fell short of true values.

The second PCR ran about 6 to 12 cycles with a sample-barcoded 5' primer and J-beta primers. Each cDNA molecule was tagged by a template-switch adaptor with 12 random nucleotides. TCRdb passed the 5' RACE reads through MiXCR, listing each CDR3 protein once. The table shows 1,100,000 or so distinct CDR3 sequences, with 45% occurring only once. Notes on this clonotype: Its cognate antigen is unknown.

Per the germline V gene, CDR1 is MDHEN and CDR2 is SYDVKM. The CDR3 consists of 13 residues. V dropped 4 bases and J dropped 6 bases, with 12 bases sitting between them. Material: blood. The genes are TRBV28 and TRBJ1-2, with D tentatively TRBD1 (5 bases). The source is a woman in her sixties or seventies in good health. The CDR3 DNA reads TGTGCCAGCAGTTCCCTGGGGCAGAATGGCTACACCTTC. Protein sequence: CASSSLGQNGYTF.